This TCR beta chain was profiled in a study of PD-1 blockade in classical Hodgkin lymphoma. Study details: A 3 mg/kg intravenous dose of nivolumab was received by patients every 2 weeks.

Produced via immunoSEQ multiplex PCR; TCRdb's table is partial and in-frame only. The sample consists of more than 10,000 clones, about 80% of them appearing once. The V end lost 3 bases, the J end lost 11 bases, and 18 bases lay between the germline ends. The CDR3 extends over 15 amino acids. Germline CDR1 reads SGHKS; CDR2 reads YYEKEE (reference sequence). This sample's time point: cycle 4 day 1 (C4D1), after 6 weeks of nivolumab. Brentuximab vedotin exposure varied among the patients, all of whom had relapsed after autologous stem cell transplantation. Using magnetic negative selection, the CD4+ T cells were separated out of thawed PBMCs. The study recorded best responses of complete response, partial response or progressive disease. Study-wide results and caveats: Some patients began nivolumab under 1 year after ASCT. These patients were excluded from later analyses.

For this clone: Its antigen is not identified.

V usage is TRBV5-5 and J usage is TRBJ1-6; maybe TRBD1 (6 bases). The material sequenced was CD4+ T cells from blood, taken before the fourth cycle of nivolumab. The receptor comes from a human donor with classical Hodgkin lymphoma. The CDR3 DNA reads TGTGCCAGCAGCTGGGAGACAGGCCGAGGGGCACCCCTCCACTTT. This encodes CASSWETGRGAPLHF.